Listed here is a single T cell receptor beta chain. The sample belongs to a study of immune evolution from preneoplasia to lung adenocarcinoma. Trimming cost V 1 base and J 5 bases; bases outside gene matches: 6. The CDR3 sequence is 16 residues long. Germline CDR1 reads LNHDA; CDR2 reads SQIVND (reference sequence). Clones were sequenced by immunoSEQ multiplex PCR, and TCRdb holds only the in-frame ones, with some missing. The sample comprises some 11,000 clones, over 60% of which are singletons, and around 29% rests with the top ten. Sequencing was performed on FFPE normal lung tissue adjacent to the tumor. This clonotype was sampled from a person between 60 and 70 years old with lung adenocarcinoma. Some clones in this sample may be carry-over from other donors' samples. The chain is built from TRBV19 and TRBJ1-2, with 11 bases fitting TRBD1. In DNA form, the CDR3 reads TGTGCCAGTAGTATAGCTCGGGACAGGGGGGCGTATGGCTACACCTTC. Protein: CASSIARDRGAYGYTF. Full variable domain (outside the CDR3, taken from reference TRBV19 and TRBJ1-2): DGGITQSPKYLFRKEGQNVTLSCEQNLNHDAMYWYRQDPGQGLRLIYYSQIVNDFQKGDIAEGYSVSREKKESFPLTVTSAQKNPTAFYLCASSIARDRGAYGYTFGSGTRLTVV.